These T cell receptor beta chains were read from a single sample in a study of blood T cell repertoires in COVID-19. Using immunoSEQ multiplex PCR, the repertoire was profiled, and TCRdb retains in-frame clones only, with some absent. The sample contains almost 400,000 clones, roughly 88% of which appear only once. Sample: PBMCs or T cells enriched from blood (not recorded which). The source of these receptors is a woman in her twenties or thirties with acute COVID-19. CDR3s include the opening cysteine and the closing phenylalanine or tryptophan. A D gene is named only where the DNA matches it firmly. Not every row has a clone size; where given, it reads once, few, many or a size class.

size: -; V: TRBV15; J: TRBJ2-7; D: -; DNA: TGTGCCACCAGCCCGACCTCGGGCTCCTACGAGCAGTACTTC; CDR3: CATSPTSGSYEQYF
size: once; V: TRBV30; J: TRBJ1-1; D: TRBD1; DNA: TGTGCCTGGAGTAGGGGCAGGGGGCCTGGTGAAGCTTTCTTT; CDR3: CAWSRGRGPGEAFF
size: -; V: TRBV7-2; J: TRBJ2-4; D: -; DNA: TGTGCCAGCAGCTTAGGAAGCAATTTCCCCTCGGCCAAAAACATTCAGTACTTC; CDR3: CASSLGSNFPSAKNIQYF
size: -; V: TRBV30; J: TRBJ2-2; D: -; DNA: TGTGCCTGGAGCGCCCGGGGGACCGGGGAGCTGTTTTTT; CDR3: CAWSARGTGELFF
size: -; V: TRBV6-2/TRBV6-3; J: TRBJ1-1; D: TRBD1; DNA: TGTGCCAGCAGTTTGGCAGGGGGAAACACTGAAGCTTTCTTT; CDR3: CASSLAGGNTEAFF
size: -; V: TRBV5-1; J: TRBJ2-2; D: TRBD2; DNA: TGCGCCAGCAGCTTGGACGGCGGGGGGGCCGGAACCGGGGAGCTGTTTTTT; CDR3: CASSLDGGGAGTGELFF
size: few; V: TRBV6-5; J: TRBJ1-1; D: -; DNA: TGTGCCAGCAGTTTTATCGGCACTGAAGCTTTCTTT; CDR3: CASSFIGTEAFF
size: -; V: TRBV5-1; J: TRBJ1-5; D: -; DNA: TGCGCCAGCAGAGAAGACATTAGCAATCAGCCCCAGCATTTT; CDR3: CASREDISNQPQHF
size: few; V: TRBV24-1; J: TRBJ2-1; D: -; DNA: TGTGCCACCAGTGAGGCCGATACCTACAATGAGCAGTTCTTC; CDR3: CATSEADTYNEQFF
size: -; V: TRBV11-2; J: TRBJ1-2; D: TRBD1; DNA: TGTGCCAGCAGCTTAGTTGCAGGGGGCTATGGCTACACCTTC; CDR3: CASSLVAGGYGYTF
size: -; V: TRBV10-2; J: TRBJ2-3; D: TRBD2; DNA: TGCGCCAGCAGCGATCAAACATTTATAGCGGGGGTTTTAGATACGCAGTATTTT; CDR3: CASSDQTFIAGVLDTQYF
size: -; V: TRBV19; J: TRBJ1-1; D: TRBD1; DNA: TGTGCCAGTAGTATATGGGACAGGGAGTACACTGAAGCTTTCTTT; CDR3: CASSIWDREYTEAFF
size: -; V: TRBV10-2; J: TRBJ2-7; D: -; DNA: TGCGCCAGCAGTGAGAGGGGTAAGAGTTACGAGCAGTACTTC; CDR3: CASSERGKSYEQYF
size: -; V: TRBV30; J: TRBJ1-4; D: -; DNA: TGTGCCTGGAGTGCGGGAACAGGGAAGATAGGAGAAAAACTGTTTTTT; CDR3: CAWSAGTGKIGEKLFF
size: -; V: TRBV6-1; J: TRBJ1-2; D: TRBD1; DNA: TGTGCCAGCAGTGAAGAATCAGGACAGGGCTATGGCTACACCTTC; CDR3: CASSEESGQGYGYTF
size: -; V: TRBV18; J: TRBJ2-1; D: TRBD1; DNA: TGTGCCAGCTCCGAACCGGGACAGATGAACAATGAGCAGTTCTTC; CDR3: CASSEPGQMNNEQFF
size: -; V: TRBV24-1; J: TRBJ2-7; D: -; DNA: TGTGCCACCAGTGCGGGGGGCAGGCCCTACGAGCAGTACTTC; CDR3: CATSAGGRPYEQYF
size: -; V: TRBV11-2; J: TRBJ2-7; D: TRBD2; DNA: TGTGCCAGCAGCTTAGGACCCCCTAGCGGGGGGTCCTCCTACGAGCAGTACTTC; CDR3: CASSLGPPSGGSSYEQYF
size: -; V: TRBV14; J: TRBJ2-1; D: TRBD1; DNA: TGTGCCAGCAGCCAAGATTTTGGGACAGGGGGGAATGAGCAGTTCTTC; CDR3: CASSQDFGTGGNEQFF
size: -; V: TRBV29-1; J: TRBJ2-2; D: -; DNA: TGCAGCGTTCTTCAGGCGAACACCGGGGAGCTGTTTTTT; CDR3: CSVLQANTGELFF
size: few; V: TRBV20-1; J: TRBJ1-1; D: TRBD1; DNA: TGCAGTGCTAGTGGGGGACAGGGGGGCACTGAAGCTTTCTTT; CDR3: CSASGGQGGTEAFF
size: -; V: TRBV5-6; J: TRBJ2-2; D: TRBD1; DNA: TGTGCCAGCAGCGACAGGGCTACCGGGGAGCTGTTTTTT; CDR3: CASSDRATGELFF
size: -; V: TRBV5-1; J: TRBJ2-3; D: -; DNA: TGCGCCAGTACCGAAGGGGGGGCCTCTGATACGCAGTATTTT; CDR3: CASTEGGASDTQYF
size: -; V: TRBV29-1; J: TRBJ2-1; D: TRBD2; DNA: TGCAGCGTTAGGGGACTAGTCGTGGTCAATGAGCAGTTCTTC; CDR3: CSVRGLVVVNEQFF
size: once; V: TRBV18; J: TRBJ1-5; D: TRBD1; DNA: TGTGCCAGCTCACCGGCAGGGGGCGGGCAGCCCCAGCATTTT; CDR3: CASSPAGGGQPQHF
size: -; V: TRBV7-8; J: TRBJ1-2; D: -; DNA: TGTGCCAGCAGCTTAGCCGGGACGGGAGTTAACTATGGCTACACCTTC; CDR3: CASSLAGTGVNYGYTF
size: once; V: TRBV5-6; J: TRBJ1-2; D: TRBD1; DNA: TGTGCCAGCACCCTTGGACAGGGGGGCTACACCTTC; CDR3: CASTLGQGGYTF
size: -; V: TRBV5-1; J: TRBJ2-3; D: TRBD1; DNA: TGCGCCAGCAGCTTTAGACAGGGGGCTTTTACAGATACGCAGTATTTT; CDR3: CASSFRQGAFTDTQYF
size: -; V: TRBV19; J: TRBJ2-3; D: TRBD1; DNA: TGTGCCAGTAGTATATCTCAGGACAGGGTAGCAGATACGCAGTATTTT; CDR3: CASSISQDRVADTQYF
size: -; V: TRBV5-1; J: TRBJ1-6; D: TRBD1; DNA: TGCGCCAGCAGCTTATATCGGGACAGATTTTATAATTCACCCCTCCACTTT; CDR3: CASSLYRDRFYNSPLHF
size: -; V: TRBV28; J: TRBJ2-7; D: -; DNA: TGTGCCAGCAGTCTCCCTACCGCGGCAGTCTACTCCTACGAGCAGTACTTC; CDR3: CASSLPTAAVYSYEQYF
size: -; V: TRBV9; J: TRBJ2-1; D: TRBD2; DNA: TGTGCCAGCAGCGACCCCCAGCGGGGGGGCTACAATGAGCAGTTCTTC; CDR3: CASSDPQRGGYNEQFF
size: -; V: TRBV12-2; J: TRBJ1-1; D: -; DNA: TGTGCAAGTCGCTTAGATGCAGGGGTTGGGGATGCTGAAGCTTTCTTT; CDR3: CASRLDAGVGDAEAFF
size: -; V: TRBV6-7; J: TRBJ1-1; D: TRBD1; DNA: TGTGCCAGCAGTTGCCGGATTCTTTCGGGGTCAGGGGGGAGAGTGGAAGCTTTCTTT; CDR3: CASSCRILSGSGGRVEAFF
size: -; V: TRBV13; J: TRBJ1-1; D: -; DNA: TGTGCCAGCAGCCCGTCAGGTCAACTGAACACTGAAGCTTTCTTT; CDR3: CASSPSGQLNTEAFF
size: -; V: TRBV5-1; J: TRBJ1-2; D: -; DNA: TGCGCCAGCAGCTTGGGATCGCCAACAGGCGGCGGCTACACCTTC; CDR3: CASSLGSPTGGGYTF
size: few; V: TRBV19; J: TRBJ1-1; D: -; DNA: TGTGCCAGTAGTATTTCGGGGGTAAAAACTGAAGCTTTCTTT; CDR3: CASSISGVKTEAFF
size: -; V: TRBV29-1; J: TRBJ1-2; D: -; DNA: TGCAGCGTTGATCTCGCGGCGGTACCCAACTATGGCTACACCTTC; CDR3: CSVDLAAVPNYGYTF
size: -; V: TRBV3-1/TRBV3-2; J: TRBJ1-2; D: TRBD1; DNA: TGTGCCAGCAGCCTTGGGACAGTTCTTGGCTACACCTTC; CDR3: CASSLGTVLGYTF
size: -; V: TRBV2; J: TRBJ2-3; D: -; DNA: TGTGCCAGGGGGATCGGGGGAAAGAGCACAGATACGCAGTATTTT; CDR3: CARGIGGKSTDTQYF
size: -; V: TRBV6-5; J: TRBJ2-2; D: -; DNA: TGTGCCAGCAGTTACTGGGGCGCGACGGGGGGCGAGCTGTTTTTT; CDR3: CASSYWGATGGELFF
size: -; V: TRBV3-1/TRBV3-2; J: TRBJ2-7; D: -; DNA: TGTGCCAGCAGCCAAGATTATGGCAGTACCTACGAGCAGTACTTC; CDR3: CASSQDYGSTYEQYF
size: -; V: TRBV11-3; J: TRBJ2-3; D: -; DNA: TGTGCCAGCAGCTTAGACGGACCCGGGATGGGCACAGATACGCAGTATTTT; CDR3: CASSLDGPGMGTDTQYF
size: -; V: TRBV10-3; J: TRBJ1-2; D: -; DNA: TGTGCCATCAAGCAGACCGGGACTAACTATGGCTACACCTTC; CDR3: CAIKQTGTNYGYTF
size: -; V: TRBV28; J: TRBJ1-2; D: -; DNA: TGTGCCAGCAGTTTATTCTCCTATGGCTACACCTTC; CDR3: CASSLFSYGYTF
size: -; V: TRBV2; J: TRBJ2-7; D: TRBD2; DNA: TGTGCCAGCAGTGAATTCGAAGGACTAGCGGGGACCTCCTACGAGCAGTACTTC; CDR3: CASSEFEGLAGTSYEQYF
size: once; V: TRBV3-1/TRBV3-2; J: TRBJ2-1; D: -; DNA: TGTGCCAGCAGCCGCGCACTACCCGGCCCCAATGAGCAGTTCTTC; CDR3: CASSRALPGPNEQFF
size: -; V: TRBV6-5; J: TRBJ2-7; D: -; DNA: TGTGCCAGCAGTTACGCCAGGGGTGGCTACGAGCAGTACTTC; CDR3: CASSYARGGYEQYF
size: once; V: TRBV20-1; J: TRBJ2-2; D: -; DNA: TGCAGTGCTAGTTCACAGTTTTTTACCGGGGAGCTGTTTTTT; CDR3: CSASSQFFTGELFF
size: once; V: TRBV11-2; J: TRBJ2-7; D: -; DNA: TGTGCCAGCAGCTTTGGTGTCAGGGATTCCTACGAGCAGTACTTC; CDR3: CASSFGVRDSYEQYF